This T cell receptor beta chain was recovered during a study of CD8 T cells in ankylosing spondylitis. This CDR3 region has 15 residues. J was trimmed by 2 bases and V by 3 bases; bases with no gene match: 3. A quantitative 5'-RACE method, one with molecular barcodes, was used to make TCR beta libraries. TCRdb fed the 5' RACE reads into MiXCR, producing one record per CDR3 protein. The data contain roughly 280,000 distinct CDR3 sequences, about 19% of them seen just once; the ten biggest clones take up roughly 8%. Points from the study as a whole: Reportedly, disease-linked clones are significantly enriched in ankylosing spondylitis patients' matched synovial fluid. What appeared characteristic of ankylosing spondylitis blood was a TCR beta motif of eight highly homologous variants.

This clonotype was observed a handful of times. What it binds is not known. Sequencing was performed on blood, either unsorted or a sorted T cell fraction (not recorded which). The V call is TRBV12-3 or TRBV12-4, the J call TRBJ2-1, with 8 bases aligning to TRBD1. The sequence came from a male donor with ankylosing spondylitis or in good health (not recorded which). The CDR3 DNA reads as TGTGCCAGCAGTTTCGAGACAGGGGCCTACAATGAGCAGTTCTTC. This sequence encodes CASSFETGAYNEQFF.